The text below deals with one TCR beta chain. This clone's antigen is unknown. Since no conserved phenylalanine or tryptophan closes the CDR3, a read error is the likely cause. This entry comes from a study of response to subunit inactivated influenza vaccine (dated by TCRdb to 2016 to 2019). Looking at the study overall: Deep quantitative profiling of the T cell receptor repertoire was used in the study to follow responses to a trivalent subunit inactivated influenza vaccine.

The receptor library was made with RT-PCR. TCRdb shows the sequencer as Illumina HiSeq 2500. Clones were called with MiXCR by TCRdb after fastp trimmed the public reads at Q25, and only in-frame beta chains were retained. A single entry per CDR3 protein holds the most common genes and DNA from its merged rows. In this sample the table shows about 540,000 distinct CDR3 sequences, less than 25% of which occur a single time. 2.5% to 3% of the sample rests with the top ten. The full study reports these points: According to the authors, only a limited number of new T cells may be recruited by each seasonal influenza vaccination.

The same sample was also studied in work on T cells expressing NK-cell markers. The second publication reports: TCR beta cDNA libraries were prepared using 5'RACE template switching, which introduced a universal primer site and unique molecular identifiers. In sorted CD3+CD56+NKG2C+, CD3+CD56+NKG2C- and CD3+CD56-NKG2C+ T-cell subsets from several donors, TCR beta-chain repertoires were profiled. Of the eight sequenced donors, seven were found to be HCMV-seropositive and one was found to be HCMV-seronegative. To restrict sorting to alphabetaTCR-expressing T cells, an anti-gammadeltaTCR antibody was added in several experiments. For more than 5 donors, the dominant CD3+CD56+NKG2C+ clonotypes were among the top 10 CD8+ clonotypes and accounted for roughly 1.0-8% of CD8+ T cells. Those dominant clonotypes were again the most abundant among CD3+CD56-NKG2C+ cells in a few donors, at roughly 25-65%. It remained unclear whether the expanded NKG2C-expressing T cell clones were specific for HCMV antigens. The study sequenced eight donors, all healthy volunteers chosen at random: three men and five women. To determine HCMV serostatus, a commercial ELISA kit was used to detect HCMV-specific IgG in serum. Peripheral blood mononuclear cells were isolated from blood by Ficoll density gradient centrifugation. Magnetic immunoseparation with Miltenyi isolation kits was used to isolate CD4+ and CD8+ T cells from PBMC. Priming for cDNA synthesis came from the TCR beta constant segment, and two successive PCR amplification steps followed. Sequencing of the libraries produced 2 x 150 bp reads on Illumina HiSeq 2000/2500, MiSeq or NextSeq. MIGEC was used to demultiplex reads and group reads by UMI, and MiTCR was used to assemble and quantify clonotypes. To remove erroneous sequences, TCR cDNA sequences were retained only when supported by two or more reads. The tcR package was used for downstream repertoire analysis, and clonotypes were matched between fractions using CDR3 nucleotide sequence together with V segment. Antigen specificity was annotated against VDJdb with VDJmatch, allowing one amino acid substitution in CDR3.

The TCR comes from a man aged 50 to 59 who received an inactivated influenza vaccine. Donor details come from another sample of the same person, matched by shared clones. The sample here was CD4+ T cells sorted from PBMCs, taken 12 days after vaccination.

The DNA reads as follows: TGCGCCAGCAGCTTGCTACAGGGGAACACTGAAGCTTTCTCT. This translates into CASSLLQGNTEAFS. The chain was built from TRBV5-1 and TRBJ1-1; a tentative D match to TRBD1 spans 6 bases. CDR1 and CDR2, per the germline V gene, are SGHRS and YFSETQ. A total of 14 residues make up the CDR3, ends included. The entry retains the CDR3 DNA only, 42 bases that are in frame from base 1. Trimming takes 1 base from V and 1 base from J, and the germline ends sit 8 bases apart.